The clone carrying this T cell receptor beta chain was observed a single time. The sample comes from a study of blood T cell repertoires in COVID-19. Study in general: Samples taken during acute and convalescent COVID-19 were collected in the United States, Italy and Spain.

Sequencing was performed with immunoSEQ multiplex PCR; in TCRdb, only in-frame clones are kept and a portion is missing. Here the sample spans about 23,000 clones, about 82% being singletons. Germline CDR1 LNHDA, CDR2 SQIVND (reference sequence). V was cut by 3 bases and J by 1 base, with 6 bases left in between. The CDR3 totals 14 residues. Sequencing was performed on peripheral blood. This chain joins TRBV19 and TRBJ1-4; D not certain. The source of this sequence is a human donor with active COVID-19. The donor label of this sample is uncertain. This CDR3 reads CASSIPGTNEKLFF. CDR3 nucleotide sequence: TGTGCCAGTAGTATTCCGGGAACTAATGAAAAACTGTTTTTT.